This TCR beta chain was profiled in a study of graft-versus-host responses after intestinal transplantation. Study overall: Every recipient underwent anti-thymocyte globulin induction, then tacrolimus and steroids for roughly 3 years. Notes on the study in general: Circulating GvH clone levels at their peak were associated with HvG declines (early post-transplant). Allograft clonal ratios (graft-versus-host to host-versus-graft) were high in patients who had graft-donor T cell macrochimerism. GvH clones appeared in recipient marrow, some first in ileum or blood.

This CDR3 is 13 amino acids long. J gave up 11 bases and V 5 bases, and 4 bases lay outside the gene matches. Germline CDR1 reads SGHTA; CDR2 reads FQGTGA. As regards this clone: What it binds is not known.

Profiling relied on immunoSEQ multiplex PCR, and the TCRdb table lists in-frame clones only, not all of them. The sample lists fewer than 95,000 clones; about nine tenths were seen once. The source of this sequence is a human donor who was the organ donor for an intestinal transplant. The sequencing used unstimulated CD8+ T cells sorted from spleen or lymph node cells, collected before transplant. The chain employs TRBV7-3 and TRBJ2-1, with 12 bases matching TRBD2. This chain's CDR3 is CASSAGLAGKQFF. CDR3 bases: TGTGCCAGCAGCGCGGGACTAGCGGGTAAGCAGTTCTTC.